The 3 T cell receptor beta chains below were found in one sample sequenced in a study of T cells in localized non-small cell lung cancer. Clones were read by immunoSEQ multiplex PCR, and TCRdb kept only the in-frame ones, dropping some. Altogether 20,000 to 25,000 clones are present, more than 75% being singletons, with the ten largest covering about a sixth. Sequencing used PBMCs, obtained before any cancer treatment. All receptors derive from a woman aged 40-69 years with stage II squamous cell lung carcinoma.

The CDR3 loop reads CASTGGYNQPQHF. The CDR3 region has the DNA TGTGCCAGCACTGGAGGGTACAATCAGCCCCAGCATTTT. This chain joins TRBV2 and TRBJ1-5; D call uncertain. Germline assignment: CDR1 SNHLY and CDR2 FYNNEI. V was cut by 7 bases and J by 3 bases, with 10 bases left in between. CDR3 size: 13 residues.

The J gene is TRBJ2-1, the V gene TRBV4-3; D ambiguous. The V and J ends lost 0 bases and 8 bases respectively, with 11 bases between them. CDR3 length: 14 residues. Germline V gene sequence: CDR1 LGHNA, CDR2 YSLEER. CDR3 protein: CASSQDPLSDEQFF. Here the CDR3 DNA reads TGCGCCAGCAGCCAAGATCCCCTCTCCGATGAGCAGTTCTTC.

The chain is built from TRBV5-4 and TRBJ2-5; 7 bases are shared with TRBD1. V lost 4 bases to trimming and J lost 7 bases; unmatched junction nucleotides: 13. This CDR3 has 15 residues. CDR1 is SGHNT and CDR2 is YYREEE in the germline V gene (reference sequence). The CDR3 DNA sequence: TGTGCCAGCAGCCCTAAGGTCGGGACAGACGGGACCCAGTACTTC. Translating gives CASSPKVGTDGTQYF.